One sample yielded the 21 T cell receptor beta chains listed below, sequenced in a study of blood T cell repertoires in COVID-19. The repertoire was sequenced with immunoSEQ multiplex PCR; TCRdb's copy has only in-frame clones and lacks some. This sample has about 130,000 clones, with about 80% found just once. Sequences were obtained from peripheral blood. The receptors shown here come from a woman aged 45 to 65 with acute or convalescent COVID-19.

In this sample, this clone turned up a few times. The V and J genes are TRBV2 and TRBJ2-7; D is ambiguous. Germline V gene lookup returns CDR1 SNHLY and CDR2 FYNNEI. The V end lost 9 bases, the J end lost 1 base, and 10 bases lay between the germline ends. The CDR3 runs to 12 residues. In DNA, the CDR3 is TGTGCCAGTGACTCTTGGTCCTACGAGCAGTACTTC. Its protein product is CASDSWSYEQYF.

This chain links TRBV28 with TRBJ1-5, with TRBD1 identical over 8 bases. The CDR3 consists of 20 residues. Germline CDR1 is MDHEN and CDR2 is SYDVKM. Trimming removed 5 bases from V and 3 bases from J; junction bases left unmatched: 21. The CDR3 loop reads CASSLRAGTGVNRHNQPQHF. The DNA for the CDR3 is TGTGCCAGCAGTCTCCGGGCCGGGACAGGCGTTAATAGACACAATCAGCCCCAGCATTTT.

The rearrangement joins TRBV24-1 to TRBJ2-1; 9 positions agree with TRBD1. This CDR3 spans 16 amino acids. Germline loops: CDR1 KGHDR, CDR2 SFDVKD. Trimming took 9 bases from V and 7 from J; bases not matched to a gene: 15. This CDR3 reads CATENTGTGFRNEQFF. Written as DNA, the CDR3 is TGTGCCACCGAGAACACCGGGACAGGGTTTCGGAATGAGCAGTTCTTC.

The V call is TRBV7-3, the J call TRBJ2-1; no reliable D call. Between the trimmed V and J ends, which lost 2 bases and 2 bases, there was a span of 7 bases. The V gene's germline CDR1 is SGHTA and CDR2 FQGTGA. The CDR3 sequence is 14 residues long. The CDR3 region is CASSLETPYNEQFF. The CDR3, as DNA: TGTGCCAGCAGCTTAGAAACTCCCTACAATGAGCAGTTCTTC.

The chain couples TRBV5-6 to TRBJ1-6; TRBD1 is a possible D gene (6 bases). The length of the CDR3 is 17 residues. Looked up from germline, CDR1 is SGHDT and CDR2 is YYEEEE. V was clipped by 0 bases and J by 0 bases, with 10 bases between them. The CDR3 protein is CASSLATGHSYNSPLHF. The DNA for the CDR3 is TGTGCCAGCAGCTTGGCGACAGGCCACTCCTATAATTCACCCCTCCACTTT.

For the CDR3, the DNA is TGCGCCAGCAGCCTACAACCGGGACAGGCCAACTACGAGCAGTACTTC. Its protein product is CASSLQPGQANYEQYF. This rearrangement joins TRBV5-1 to TRBJ2-7, with 8 bases identical to TRBD1. Per the germline V gene, CDR1 is SGHRS and CDR2 is YFSETQ. The CDR3 consists of 16 residues. The V gene end was trimmed by 4 bases and the J gene end by 3 bases; junction bases not matched to a gene: 12.

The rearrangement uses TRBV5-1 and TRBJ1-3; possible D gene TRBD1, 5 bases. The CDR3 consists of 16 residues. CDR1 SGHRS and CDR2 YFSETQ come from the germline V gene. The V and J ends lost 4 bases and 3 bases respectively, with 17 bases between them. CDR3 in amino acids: CASSAAGLKSGNTIYF. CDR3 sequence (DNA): TGCGCCAGCAGCGCGGCAGGGCTAAAGAGTGGAAACACCATATATTTT.

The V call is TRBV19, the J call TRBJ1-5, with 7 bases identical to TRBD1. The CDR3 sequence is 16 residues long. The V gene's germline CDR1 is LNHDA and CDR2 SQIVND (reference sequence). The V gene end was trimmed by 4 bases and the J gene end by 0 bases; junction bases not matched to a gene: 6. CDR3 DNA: TGTGCCAGTAGTACAAAACAGGGGCGTAGCAATCAGCCCCAGCATTTT. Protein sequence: CASSTKQGRSNQPQHF.

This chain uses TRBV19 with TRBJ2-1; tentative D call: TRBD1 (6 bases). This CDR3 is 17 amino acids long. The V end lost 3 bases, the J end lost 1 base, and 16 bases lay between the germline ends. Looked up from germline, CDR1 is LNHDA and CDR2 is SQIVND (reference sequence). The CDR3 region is CASSIKVGQGSYNEQFF. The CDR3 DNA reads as TGTGCCAGTAGTATTAAAGTCGGGCAGGGGTCCTACAATGAGCAGTTCTTC. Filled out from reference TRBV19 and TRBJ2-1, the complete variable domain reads DGGITQSPKYLFRKEGQNVTLSCEQNLNHDAMYWYRQDPGQGLRLIYYSQIVNDFQKGDIAEGYSVSREKKESFPLTVTSAQKNPTAFYLCASSIKVGQGSYNEQFFGPGTRLTVL.

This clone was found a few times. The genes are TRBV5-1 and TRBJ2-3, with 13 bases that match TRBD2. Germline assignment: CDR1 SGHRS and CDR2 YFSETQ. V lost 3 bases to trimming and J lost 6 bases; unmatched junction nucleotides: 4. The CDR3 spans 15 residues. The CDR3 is CASSSTSGGRDTQYF. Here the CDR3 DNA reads TGCGCCAGCAGCTCGACTAGCGGGGGGCGGGATACGCAGTATTTT.

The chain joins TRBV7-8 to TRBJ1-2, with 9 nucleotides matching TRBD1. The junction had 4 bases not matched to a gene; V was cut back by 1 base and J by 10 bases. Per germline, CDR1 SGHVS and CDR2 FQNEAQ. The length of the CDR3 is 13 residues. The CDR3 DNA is TGTGCCAGCAGCTTAGGGACAGGGGTTTACTACACCTTC. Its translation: CASSLGTGVYYTF. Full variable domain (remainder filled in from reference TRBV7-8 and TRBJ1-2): GAGVSQSPRYKVAKRGQDVALRCDPISGHVSLFWYQQALGQGPEFLTYFQNEAQLDKSGLPSDRFFAERPEGSVSTLKIQRTQQEDSAVYLCASSLGTGVYYTFGSGTRLTVV.

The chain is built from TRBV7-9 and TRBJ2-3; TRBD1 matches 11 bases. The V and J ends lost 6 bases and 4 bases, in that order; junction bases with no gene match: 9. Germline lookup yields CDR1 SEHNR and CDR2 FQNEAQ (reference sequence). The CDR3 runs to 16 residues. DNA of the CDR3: TGTGCCAGCAGTCCCCTAGGGACAGGGGGACCAGATACGCAGTATTTT. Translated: CASSPLGTGGPDTQYF.

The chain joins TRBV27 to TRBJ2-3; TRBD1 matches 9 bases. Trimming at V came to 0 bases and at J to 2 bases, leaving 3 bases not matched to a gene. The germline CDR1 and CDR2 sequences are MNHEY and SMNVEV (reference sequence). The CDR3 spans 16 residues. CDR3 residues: CASSLSDRGFTDTQYF. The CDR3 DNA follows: TGTGCCAGCAGTTTATCCGACAGGGGGTTCACAGATACGCAGTATTTT.

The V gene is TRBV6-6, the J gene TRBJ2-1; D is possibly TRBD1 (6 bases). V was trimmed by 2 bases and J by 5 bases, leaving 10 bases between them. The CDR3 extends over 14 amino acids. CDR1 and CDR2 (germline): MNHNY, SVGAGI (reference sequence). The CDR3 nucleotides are TGTGCCAGCAGTTACGTGACAGGTAACAATGAGCAGTTCTTC. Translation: CASSYVTGNNEQFF.

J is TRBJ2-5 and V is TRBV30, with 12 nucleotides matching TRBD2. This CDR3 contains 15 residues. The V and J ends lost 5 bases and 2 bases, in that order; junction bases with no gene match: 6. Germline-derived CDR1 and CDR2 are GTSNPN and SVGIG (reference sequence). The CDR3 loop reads CAWAPGTSGQETQYF. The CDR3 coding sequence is TGTGCCTGGGCCCCCGGGACTAGCGGGCAAGAGACCCAGTACTTC. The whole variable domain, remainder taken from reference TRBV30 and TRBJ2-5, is SQTIHQWPATLVQPVGSPLSLECTVEGTSNPNLYWYRQAAGRGLQLLFYSVGIGQISSEVPQNLSASRPQDRQFILSSKKLLLSDSGFYLCAWAPGTSGQETQYFGPGTRLLVL.

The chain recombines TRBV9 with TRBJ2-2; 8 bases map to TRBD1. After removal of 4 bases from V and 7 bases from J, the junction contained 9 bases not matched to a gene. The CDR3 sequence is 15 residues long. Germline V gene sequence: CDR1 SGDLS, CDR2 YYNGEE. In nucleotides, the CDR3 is TGTGCCAGCAGCTCTGGGCAGGGGGCTGTCGGGGAGCTGTTTTTT. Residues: CASSSGQGAVGELFF. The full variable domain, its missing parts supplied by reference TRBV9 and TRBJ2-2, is DSGVTQTPKHLITATGQRVTLRCSPRSGDLSVYWYQQSLDQGLQFLIQYYNGEERAKGNILERFSAQQFPDLHSELNLSSLELGDSALYFCASSSGQGAVGELFFGEGSRLTVL.

The CDR3 is CASSQGPPRMGLAGRASTDTQYF. CDR3 DNA sequence: TGTGCCAGCAGCCAAGGGCCTCCCCGAATGGGGCTAGCGGGCCGAGCTAGCACAGATACGCAGTATTTT. This rearrangement joins TRBV3-1 (or the pseudogene TRBV3-2) to TRBJ2-3; 8 bases fit TRBD2. V was pared by 1 base and J by 0 bases, with 24 bases of the junction left unmatched. CDR1 is LGHDT, CDR2 YNNKEL, per germline (reference sequence). CDR3 length equals 23 residues.

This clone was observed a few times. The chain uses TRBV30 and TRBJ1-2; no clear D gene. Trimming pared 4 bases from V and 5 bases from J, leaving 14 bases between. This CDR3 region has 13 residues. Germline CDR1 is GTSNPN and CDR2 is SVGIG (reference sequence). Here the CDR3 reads CAWTAKSRYGYTF. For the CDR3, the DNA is TGTGCCTGGACAGCTAAGTCTAGGTATGGCTACACCTTC. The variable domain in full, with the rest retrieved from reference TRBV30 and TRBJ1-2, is SQTIHQWPATLVQPVGSPLSLECTVEGTSNPNLYWYRQAAGRGLQLLFYSVGIGQISSEVPQNLSASRPQDRQFILSSKKLLLSDSGFYLCAWTAKSRYGYTFGSGTRLTVV.

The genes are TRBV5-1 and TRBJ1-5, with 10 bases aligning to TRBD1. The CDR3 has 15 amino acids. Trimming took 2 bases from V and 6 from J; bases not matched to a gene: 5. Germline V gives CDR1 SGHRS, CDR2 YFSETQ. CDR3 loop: CASSLSGTGVQPQHF. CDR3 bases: TGCGCCAGCAGCTTATCCGGGACAGGGGTTCAGCCCCAGCATTTT.

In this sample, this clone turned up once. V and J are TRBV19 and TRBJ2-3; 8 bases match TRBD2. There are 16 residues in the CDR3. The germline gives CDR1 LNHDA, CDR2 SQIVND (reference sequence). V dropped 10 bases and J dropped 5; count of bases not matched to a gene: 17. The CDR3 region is CATQVGVGLDIDTQYF. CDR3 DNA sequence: TGTGCCACCCAGGTTGGGGTGGGACTAGACATAGATACGCAGTATTTT.

CDR3 amino acids: CASSRAGGLVNEQFF. The CDR3 coding sequence is TGTGCCAGTAGCCGAGCGGGGGGGCTCGTCAATGAGCAGTTCTTC. The chain recombines TRBV19 with TRBJ2-1; 10 bases are a match to TRBD2. Germline CDR1 reads LNHDA; CDR2 reads SQIVND (reference sequence). Trimming at V came to 6 bases and at J to 6 bases, leaving 8 bases not matched to a gene. The CDR3 totals 15 residues.